The 10 T cell receptor beta chains listed next were all sequenced from one sample in a study of beta chain features in type 1 diabetes. The investigators reverse transcribed all of the isolated RNA, so they sequenced expressed TCRB transcripts. Sequencing was performed with immunoSEQ multiplex PCR; in TCRdb, only in-frame clones are kept and a portion is missing. The sample yields some 640,000 clones, around an eighth seen once. Findings and caveats of the study: Moderate but significant shortening of TCRB CDR3s was recorded in all four CD4+ subsets from Type 1 diabetes patients.

No antigens are known for them. The sequenced sample consisted of naive CD4+ T cells from blood. These receptors came from a man between 18 and 29 years old with type 1 diabetes.

This sequence joins TRBV30 and TRBJ2-7; 14 bases are shared with TRBD2. Germline CDR1 reads GTSNPN; CDR2 reads SVGIG (reference sequence). The CDR3 spans 14 residues. V gave up 3 bases and J gave up 6 bases; unmatched junction bases: 4. The CDR3 nucleotides are TGTGCCTGGAGGGGACTAGCGGGAGCTCGCGAGCAGTACTTC. Protein: CAWRGLAGAREQYF.

In its sample, this clone was seen a few times. The chain carries TRBV2 and TRBJ1-3; D perhaps matches TRBD1 (6 bases). Germline CDR1 and CDR2: SNHLY and FYNNEI. The length of the CDR3 is 15 residues. Trimming removed 4 bases from V and 7 bases from J, with 17 bases in between. Here the CDR3 reads CASSVQQGFLNTIYF. CDR3 sequence (DNA): TGTGCCAGCAGTGTTCAACAGGGCTTTCTGAACACCATATATTTT.

This clone was detected a few times. The chain is built from TRBV19 and TRBJ1-4; D unresolved. V lost 1 base and J 3 bases, leaving 12 bases between the germline ends. Germline assignment: CDR1 LNHDA and CDR2 SQIVND (reference sequence). This CDR3 has 16 amino acids. The CDR3 bases are TGTGCCAGTAGTATAGTGGGCCTTGGGGCTAATGAAAAACTGTTTTTT. It yields the protein CASSIVGLGANEKLFF.

This clone has a handful of counts. The rearrangement links TRBV18 to TRBJ2-7; D call uncertain. This CDR3 is built from 14 residues. The germline V gene has CDR1 KGHSH and CDR2 LQKENI. Trimming stripped 3 bases from V and 7 bases from J, with 16 bases between. The DNA of the CDR3 is TGTGCCAGCTCACCTTCCCCTGGCCCGGAAGAGCAGTACTTC. Protein: CASSPSPGPEEQYF.

As to this clone: Within the sample, other DNA sequences also encode this same CDR3. The V gene is TRBV30, the J gene TRBJ1-3; D unresolved. V shed 4 bases and J shed 0 bases, with 4 bases lying between them. CDR3 length equals 12 residues. Germline values: CDR1 GTSNPN, CDR2 SVGIG (reference sequence). CDR3 protein: CAWTASGNTIYF. As DNA, the CDR3 is TGTGCCTGGACAGCCTCTGGAAACACCATATATTTT.

The chain couples TRBV4-3 to TRBJ1-2, with a possible D match to TRBD1 (5 bases). The CDR3 consists of 16 residues. Germline V gene sequence: CDR1 LGHNA, CDR2 YSLEER. Trimming took off 3 bases at V and 1 base at J, with 15 bases between the two ends. In nucleotides, the CDR3 is TGCGCCAGCAGCCAGGGACCAGGACCTATTAACTATGGCTACACCTTC. The encoded protein is CASSQGPGPINYGYTF.

Comment on this clone: The sample holds other DNA sequences that translate to the same CDR3. The J gene is TRBJ1-4, the V gene TRBV4-3; D is perhaps TRBD1 (5 bases). The CDR3 is made up of 13 amino acids. The germline gives CDR1 LGHNA, CDR2 YSLEER. V was pared by 0 bases and J by 8 bases, with 7 bases between. The CDR3 reads CASSQDRGEKLFF. The CDR3 DNA is TGCGCCAGCAGCCAAGATCGGGGCGAAAAACTGTTTTTT.

The chain joins TRBV19 to TRBJ2-5, with TRBD1 identical over 9 bases. From germline, CDR1 is LNHDA and CDR2 SQIVND (reference sequence). The CDR3 runs to 13 residues. V shed 7 bases, J shed 7 bases, and the junction held 7 bases outside the gene matches. The CDR3 reads CASKGQGRGTQYF. CDR3 nucleotide sequence: TGTGCCAGTAAGGGACAGGGCCGTGGGACCCAGTACTTC.

Written as DNA, the CDR3 is TGTGCCAGCAGCTTAGGACAGACCGGGGAGCTGTTTTTT. Translating it yields CASSLGQTGELFF. This chain joins TRBV7-2 and TRBJ2-2; D is possibly TRBD1 (5 bases). Trimming shortened V by 1 base and J by 5 bases, and 5 bases separated the two germline ends. CDR3 length: 13 residues. In germline, CDR1 is SGHTA, CDR2 FQGNSA.

In its sample, this clone was seen a few times. This sequence joins TRBV5-4 and TRBJ2-7, with D tentatively TRBD2 (5 bases). The CDR3 covers 13 residues. The V gene lost 0 bases and the J gene lost 7 bases, with 11 bases spanning the gap. The germline V gene has CDR1 SGHNT and CDR2 YYREEE (reference sequence). DNA of the CDR3: TGTGCCAGCAGCTTGGAATTTTCGGGGGAGCAGTACTTC. It is translated as CASSLEFSGEQYF.